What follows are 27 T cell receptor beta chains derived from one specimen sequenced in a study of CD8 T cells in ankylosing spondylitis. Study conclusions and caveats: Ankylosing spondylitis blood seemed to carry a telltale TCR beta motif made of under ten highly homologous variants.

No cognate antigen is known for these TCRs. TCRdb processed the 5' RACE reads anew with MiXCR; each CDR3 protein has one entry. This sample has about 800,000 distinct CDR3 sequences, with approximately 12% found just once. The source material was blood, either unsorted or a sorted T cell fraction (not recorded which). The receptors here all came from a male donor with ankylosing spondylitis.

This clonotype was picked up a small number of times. The CDR3 sequence is CASSLGVPASGYTF. CDR3 nucleotide sequence: TGCGCCAGCAGCTTGGGGGTCCCAGCTTCCGGCTACACCTTC. The V call is TRBV5-1, the J call TRBJ1-2; D unresolved. Germline V gene lookup returns CDR1 SGHRS and CDR2 YFSETQ. The CDR3 runs to 14 residues. Trimming took 0 bases from V and 8 from J, leaving 14 bases between them.

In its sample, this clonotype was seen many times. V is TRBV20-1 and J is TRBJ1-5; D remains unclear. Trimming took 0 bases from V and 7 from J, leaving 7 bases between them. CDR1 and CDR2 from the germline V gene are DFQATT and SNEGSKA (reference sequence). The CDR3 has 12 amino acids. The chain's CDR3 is CSAREGGQPQHF. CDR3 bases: TGCAGTGCTAGAGAAGGAGGACAGCCCCAGCATTTT.

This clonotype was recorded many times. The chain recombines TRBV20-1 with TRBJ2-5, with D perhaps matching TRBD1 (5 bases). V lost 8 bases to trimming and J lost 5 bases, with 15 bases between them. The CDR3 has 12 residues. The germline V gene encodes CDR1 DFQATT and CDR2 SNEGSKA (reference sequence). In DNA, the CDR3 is TGCAGTTCAAGCCTTGCAGGGGAGACCCAGTACTTC. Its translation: CSSSLAGETQYF.

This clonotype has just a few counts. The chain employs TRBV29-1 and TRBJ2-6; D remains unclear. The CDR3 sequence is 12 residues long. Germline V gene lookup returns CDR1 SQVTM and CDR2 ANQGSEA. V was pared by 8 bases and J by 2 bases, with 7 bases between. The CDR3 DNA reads TGCAGCCACCTCACTGGGGCCAACGTCCTGACTTTC. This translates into CSHLTGANVLTF. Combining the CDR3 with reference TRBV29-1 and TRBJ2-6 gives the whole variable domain SAVISQKPSRDICQRGTSLTIQCQVDSQVTMMFWYRQQPGQSLTLIATANQGSEATYESGFVIDKFPISRPNLTFSTLTVSNMSPEDSSIYLCSHLTGANVLTFGAGSRLTVL.

For the CDR3, the DNA is TGTGCCAGCAGTTTATCGGTCTTTTTCAGCTACGAGCAGTACTTC. It is translated as CASSLSVFFSYEQYF. The V call is TRBV27, the J call TRBJ2-7; D call uncertain. Germline V CDR1 and CDR2: MNHEY, SMNVEV (reference sequence). Trimming took off 0 bases at V and 3 bases at J, with 12 bases between the two ends. The CDR3 spans 15 residues.

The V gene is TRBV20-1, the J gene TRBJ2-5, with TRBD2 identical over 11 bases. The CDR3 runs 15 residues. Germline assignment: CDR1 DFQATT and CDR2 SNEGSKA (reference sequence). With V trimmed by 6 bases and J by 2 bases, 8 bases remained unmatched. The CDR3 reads CSAFGTSGIQETQYF. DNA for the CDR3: TGCAGTGCCTTTGGGACTAGCGGCATACAAGAGACCCAGTACTTC.

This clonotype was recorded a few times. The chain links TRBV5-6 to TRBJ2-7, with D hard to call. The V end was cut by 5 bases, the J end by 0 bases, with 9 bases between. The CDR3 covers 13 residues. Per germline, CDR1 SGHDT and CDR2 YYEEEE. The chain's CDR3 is CASSIGSSYEQYF. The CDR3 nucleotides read TGTGCCAGCAGTATAGGAAGCTCCTACGAGCAGTACTTC.

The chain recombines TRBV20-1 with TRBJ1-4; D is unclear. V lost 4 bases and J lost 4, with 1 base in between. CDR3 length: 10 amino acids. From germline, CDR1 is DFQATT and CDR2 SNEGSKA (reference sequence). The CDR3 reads CSANNEKLFF. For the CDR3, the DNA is TGCAGTGCTAATAATGAAAAACTGTTTTTT.

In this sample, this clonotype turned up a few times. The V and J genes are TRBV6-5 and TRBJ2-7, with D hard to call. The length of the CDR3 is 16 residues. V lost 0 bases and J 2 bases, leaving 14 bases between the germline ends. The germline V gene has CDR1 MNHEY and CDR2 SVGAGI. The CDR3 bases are TGTGCCAGCAGTTACTCGAATACAGTTCCGACCTACGAGCAGTACTTC. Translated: CASSYSNTVPTYEQYF.

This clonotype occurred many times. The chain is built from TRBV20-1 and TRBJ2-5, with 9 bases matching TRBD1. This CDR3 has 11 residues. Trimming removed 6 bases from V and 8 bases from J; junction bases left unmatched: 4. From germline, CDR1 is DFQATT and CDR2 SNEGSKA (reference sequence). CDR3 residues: CSALTGGTQYF. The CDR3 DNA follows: TGCAGTGCCCTGACAGGGGGAACCCAGTACTTC.

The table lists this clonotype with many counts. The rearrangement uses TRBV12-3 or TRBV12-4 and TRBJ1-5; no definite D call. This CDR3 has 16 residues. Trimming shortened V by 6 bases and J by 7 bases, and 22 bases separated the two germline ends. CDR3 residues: CASRASGSRLWQPQHF. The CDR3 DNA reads TGTGCCAGCAGGGCGAGTGGGTCACGATTGTGGCAGCCCCAGCATTTT.

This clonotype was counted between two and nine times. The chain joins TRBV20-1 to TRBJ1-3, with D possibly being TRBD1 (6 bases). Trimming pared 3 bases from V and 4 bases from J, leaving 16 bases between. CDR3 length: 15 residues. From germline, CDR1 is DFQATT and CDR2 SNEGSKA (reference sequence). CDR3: CSASPLGDIGNTIYF. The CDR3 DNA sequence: TGCAGTGCTAGTCCGTTAGGGGACATCGGAAACACCATATATTTT.

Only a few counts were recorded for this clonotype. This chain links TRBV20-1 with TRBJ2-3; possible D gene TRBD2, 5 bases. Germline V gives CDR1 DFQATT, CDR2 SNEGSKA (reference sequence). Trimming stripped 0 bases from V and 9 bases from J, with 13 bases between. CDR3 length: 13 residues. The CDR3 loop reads CSARDGLAWTQYF. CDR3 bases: TGCAGTGCTAGAGATGGGCTAGCATGGACGCAGTATTTT.

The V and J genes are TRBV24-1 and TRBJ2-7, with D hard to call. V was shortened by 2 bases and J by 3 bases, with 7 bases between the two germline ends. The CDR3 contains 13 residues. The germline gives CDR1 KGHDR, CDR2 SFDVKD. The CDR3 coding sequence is TGTGCCACCAGTGATTCGGGCAGCTACGAGCAGTACTTC. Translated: CATSDSGSYEQYF.

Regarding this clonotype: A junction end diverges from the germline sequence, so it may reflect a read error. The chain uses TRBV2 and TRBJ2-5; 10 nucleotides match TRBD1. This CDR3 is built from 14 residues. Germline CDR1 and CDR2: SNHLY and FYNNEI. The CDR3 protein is CVSKMTGGRETQYF. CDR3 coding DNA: TGTGTCAGCAAGATGACAGGGGGCCGAGAGACCCAGTACTTC.

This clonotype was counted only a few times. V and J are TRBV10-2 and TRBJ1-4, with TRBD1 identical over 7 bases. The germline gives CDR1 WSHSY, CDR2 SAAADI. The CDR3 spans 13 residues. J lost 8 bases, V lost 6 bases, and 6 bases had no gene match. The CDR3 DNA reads TGCGCCAGCAGGAACAGGGGAGGGGAAAAACTGTTTTTT. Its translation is CASRNRGGEKLFF.

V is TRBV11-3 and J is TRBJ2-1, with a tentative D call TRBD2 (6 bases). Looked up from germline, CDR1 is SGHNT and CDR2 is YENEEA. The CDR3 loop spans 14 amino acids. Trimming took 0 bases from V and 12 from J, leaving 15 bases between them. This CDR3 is CASSLDLSSVGQFF. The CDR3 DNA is TGTGCCAGCAGCTTAGACCTTTCTAGCGTGGGGCAGTTCTTC.

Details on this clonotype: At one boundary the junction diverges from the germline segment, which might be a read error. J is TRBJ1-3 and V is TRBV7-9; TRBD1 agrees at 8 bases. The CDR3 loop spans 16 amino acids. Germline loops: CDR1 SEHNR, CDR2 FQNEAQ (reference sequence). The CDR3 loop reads CAGSRQGSSSGNTIYF. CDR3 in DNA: TGTGCCGGCAGCCGACAGGGGAGTAGCTCTGGAAACACCATATATTTT.

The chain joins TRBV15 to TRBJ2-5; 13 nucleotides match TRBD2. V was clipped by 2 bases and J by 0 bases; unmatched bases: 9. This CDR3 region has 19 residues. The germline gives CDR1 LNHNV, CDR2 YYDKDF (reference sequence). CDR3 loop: CATSRPRLAGGPYQETQYF. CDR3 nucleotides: TGTGCCACCAGCAGACCGCGACTAGCGGGGGGACCTTACCAAGAGACCCAGTACTTC.

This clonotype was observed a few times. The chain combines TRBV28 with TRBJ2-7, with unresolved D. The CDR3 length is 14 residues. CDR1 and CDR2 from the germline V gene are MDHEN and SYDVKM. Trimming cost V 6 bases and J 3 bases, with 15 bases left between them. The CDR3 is CASSVIGVRYEQYF. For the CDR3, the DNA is TGTGCCAGCAGCGTGATTGGTGTGCGCTACGAGCAGTACTTC.

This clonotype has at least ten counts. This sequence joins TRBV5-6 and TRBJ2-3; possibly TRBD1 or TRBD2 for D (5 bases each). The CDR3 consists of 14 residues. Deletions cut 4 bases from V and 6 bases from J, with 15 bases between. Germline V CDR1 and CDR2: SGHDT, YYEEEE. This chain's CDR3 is CASSGGNLEDTQYF. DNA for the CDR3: TGTGCCAGCAGCGGGGGAAACTTAGAGGATACGCAGTATTTT. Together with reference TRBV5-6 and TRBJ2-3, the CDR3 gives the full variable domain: DAGVTQSPTHLIKTRGQQVTLRCSPKSGHDTVSWYQQALGQGPQFIFQYYEEEERQRGNFPDRFSGHQFPNYSSELNVNALLLGDSALYLCASSGGNLEDTQYFGPGTRLTVL.

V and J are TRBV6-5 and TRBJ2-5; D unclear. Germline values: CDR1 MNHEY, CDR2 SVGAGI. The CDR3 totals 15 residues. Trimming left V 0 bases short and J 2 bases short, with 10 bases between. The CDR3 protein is CASSYSMIAQETQYF. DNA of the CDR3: TGTGCCAGCAGTTACTCGATGATAGCACAAGAGACCCAGTACTTC.

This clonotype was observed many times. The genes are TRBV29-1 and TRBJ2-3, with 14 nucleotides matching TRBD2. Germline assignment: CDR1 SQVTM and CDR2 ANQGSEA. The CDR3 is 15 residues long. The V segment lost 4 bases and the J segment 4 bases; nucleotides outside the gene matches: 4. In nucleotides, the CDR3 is TGCAGCGTTGTAGGGACTAGCGGGAGTGCAGATACGCAGTATTTT. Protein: CSVVGTSGSADTQYF.

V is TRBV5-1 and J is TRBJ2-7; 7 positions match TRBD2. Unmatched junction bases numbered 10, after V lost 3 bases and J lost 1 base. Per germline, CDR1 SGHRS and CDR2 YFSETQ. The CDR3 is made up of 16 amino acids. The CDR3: CASSSVAGGISYEQYF. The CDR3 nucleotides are TGCGCCAGCAGCTCCGTAGCGGGCGGGATTTCCTACGAGCAGTACTTC.

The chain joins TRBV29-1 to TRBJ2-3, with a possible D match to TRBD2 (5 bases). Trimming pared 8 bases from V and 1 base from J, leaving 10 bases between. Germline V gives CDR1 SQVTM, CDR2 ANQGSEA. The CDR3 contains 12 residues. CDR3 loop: CSIGRGTDTQYF. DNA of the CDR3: TGCAGCATTGGGCGGGGCACAGATACGCAGTATTTT.

DNA for the CDR3: TGCAGCGTCGGGACGGTAGTCACAGATACGCAGTATTTT. It is translated as CSVGTVVTDTQYF. V gene TRBV29-1 combines with J gene TRBJ2-3; D possibly uses TRBD1 or TRBD2 (5 bases each). V dropped 6 bases and J dropped 2 bases, with 12 bases sitting between them. Germline V lookup: CDR1 SQVTM, CDR2 ANQGSEA. The CDR3 consists of 13 residues.

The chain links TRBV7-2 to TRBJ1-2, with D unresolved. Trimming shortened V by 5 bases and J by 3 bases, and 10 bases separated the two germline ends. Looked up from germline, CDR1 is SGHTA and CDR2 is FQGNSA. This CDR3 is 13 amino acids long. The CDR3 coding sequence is TGTGCCAGCAGCCCCAGCGGATACTATGGCTACACCTTC. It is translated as CASSPSGYYGYTF.